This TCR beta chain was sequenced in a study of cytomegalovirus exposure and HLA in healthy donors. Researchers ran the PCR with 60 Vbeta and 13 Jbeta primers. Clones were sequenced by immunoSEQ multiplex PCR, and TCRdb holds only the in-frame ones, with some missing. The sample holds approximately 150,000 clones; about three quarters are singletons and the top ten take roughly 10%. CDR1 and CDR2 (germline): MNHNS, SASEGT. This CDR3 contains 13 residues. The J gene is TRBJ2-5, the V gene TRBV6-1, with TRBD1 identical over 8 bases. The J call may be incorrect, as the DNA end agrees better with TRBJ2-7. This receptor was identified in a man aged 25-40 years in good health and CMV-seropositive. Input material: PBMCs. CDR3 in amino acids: CASTLGQDYEQYF. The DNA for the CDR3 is TGTGCCAGCACTTTGGGACAGGACTACGAGCAGTACTTC.